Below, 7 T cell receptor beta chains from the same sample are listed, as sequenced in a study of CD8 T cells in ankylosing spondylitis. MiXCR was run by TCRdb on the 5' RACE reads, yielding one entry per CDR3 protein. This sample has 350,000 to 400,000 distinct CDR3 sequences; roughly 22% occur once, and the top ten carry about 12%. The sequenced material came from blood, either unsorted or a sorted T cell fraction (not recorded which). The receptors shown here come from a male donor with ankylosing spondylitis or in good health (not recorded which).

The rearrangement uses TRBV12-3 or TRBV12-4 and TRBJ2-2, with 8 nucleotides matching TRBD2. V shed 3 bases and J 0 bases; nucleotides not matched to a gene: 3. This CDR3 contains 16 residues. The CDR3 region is CASSFQLAANTGELFF. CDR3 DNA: TGTGCCAGCAGTTTCCAACTAGCGGCGAACACCGGGGAGCTGTTTTTT.

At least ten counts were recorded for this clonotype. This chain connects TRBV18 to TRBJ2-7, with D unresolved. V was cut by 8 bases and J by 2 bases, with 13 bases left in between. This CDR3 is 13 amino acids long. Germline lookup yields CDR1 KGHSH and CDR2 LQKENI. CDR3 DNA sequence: TGTGCCAGCAGCCCCCCGTCAACCTACGAGCAGTACTTC. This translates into CASSPPSTYEQYF.

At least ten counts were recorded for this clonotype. The CDR3 loop is CASSRGVNEQFF. The CDR3 DNA follows: TGTGCCAGCAGTCGAGGGGTCAATGAGCAGTTCTTC. The gene calls are TRBV12-3 or TRBV12-4 and TRBJ2-1, with D perhaps being TRBD1 or TRBD2 (5 bases each). V lost 5 bases and J 6 bases, leaving 8 bases between the germline ends. There are 12 residues in the CDR3.

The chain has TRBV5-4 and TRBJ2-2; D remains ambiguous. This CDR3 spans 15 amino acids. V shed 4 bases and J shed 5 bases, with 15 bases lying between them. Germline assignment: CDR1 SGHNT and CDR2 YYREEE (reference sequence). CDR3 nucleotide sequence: TGTGCCAGCAGCCCCGAGACGTGGGAAACCGGGGAGCTGTTTTTT. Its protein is CASSPETWETGELFF.

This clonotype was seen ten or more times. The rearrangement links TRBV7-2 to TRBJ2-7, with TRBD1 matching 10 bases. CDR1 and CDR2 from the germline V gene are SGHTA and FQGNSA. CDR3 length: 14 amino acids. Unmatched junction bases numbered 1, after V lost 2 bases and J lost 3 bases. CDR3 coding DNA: TGTGCCAGCAGCTTATGGGACAGGGGCTACGAGCAGTACTTC. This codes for CASSLWDRGYEQYF.

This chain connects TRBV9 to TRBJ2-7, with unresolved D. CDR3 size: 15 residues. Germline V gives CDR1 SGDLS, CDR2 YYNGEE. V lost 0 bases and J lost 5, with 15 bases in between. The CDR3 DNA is TGTGCCAGCAGCGTAGGACTCAATTGGCCACACGAGCAGTACTTC. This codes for CASSVGLNWPHEQYF.

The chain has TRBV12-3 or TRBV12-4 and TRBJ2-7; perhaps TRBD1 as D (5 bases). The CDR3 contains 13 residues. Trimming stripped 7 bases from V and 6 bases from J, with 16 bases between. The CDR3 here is CASTPAIGAEQYF. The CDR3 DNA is TGTGCCAGCACCCCCGCGATAGGGGCCGAGCAGTACTTC.